Listed here is a single TCR beta chain. The antigen is undetermined. Germline V gene data show CDR1 as SGHRS and CDR2 as YFSETQ. The CDR3 length is 16 residues. With V trimmed by 4 bases and J by 0 bases, 9 bases remained unmatched. TCRdb re-analysed the reads in MiXCR, keeping a single row per CDR3 protein. The sample comprises around 100,000 distinct CDR3 sequences, 16% of which are singletons, and more than 7% rests with the top ten. This sample is part of a study of T cell repertoires in cytomegalovirus infection. The study, taken as a whole, reports: Clonotypes of TCR beta that were HLA-C-restricted and CMV-specific dominated the ex vivo response.

The V gene is TRBV5-1, the J gene TRBJ1-1; the match to TRBD1 covers 7 bases. The sample taken for sequencing was PBMCs. The TCR sequence derives from a human donor in good health (CMV status not recorded). Some clones in this sample may be carry-over from other donors' samples. CDR3 amino acids: CASSPRDSYMNTEAFF. CDR3 bases: TGCGCCAGCAGCCCGAGGGACAGCTACATGAACACTGAAGCTTTCTTT.